The 26 T cell receptor beta chains below were found in one sample sequenced in a study of human T cells and chemical hapten exposure. The time point is: patch test 1, 2 weeks after DPC sensitization. The treatment was: therapeutic diphenylcyclopropenone sensitization with weekly scalp DPC. TCRdb reprocessed the RACE reads with MiXCR, giving one entry per CDR3 protein. The top ten hold about 6.7% of the sample, which has roughly 200,000 distinct CDR3 sequences, approximately 20% seen once. The sample in question was whole blood, obtained in connection with sensitization to the hapten diphenylcyclopropenone (DPC). Receptors originate from a woman aged 50 to 60 with alopecia areata. Some clones in this sample may be carry-over from other donors' samples.

The V gene is TRBV5-1, the J gene TRBJ1-2; 11 positions agree with TRBD1. The CDR3 consists of 14 residues. V shed 4 bases, J shed 7 bases, and the junction held 6 bases outside the gene matches. The germline CDR1 and CDR2 sequences are SGHRS and YFSETQ. The CDR3 here is CASSLRTGGSGYTF. The CDR3 DNA reads TGCGCCAGCAGCCTCCGGACAGGGGGCTCTGGCTACACCTTC.

The table lists this clonotype with many counts. The gene calls are TRBV19 and TRBJ1-5; D unclear. Germline CDR1 is LNHDA and CDR2 is SQIVND (reference sequence). Trimming took 2 bases from V and 1 from J, leaving 9 bases between them. The CDR3 sequence is 15 residues long. The CDR3 DNA reads TGTGCCAGTAGTATACGCCAGGAGAGCAATCAGCCCCAGCATTTT. Protein product: CASSIRQESNQPQHF.

V and J are TRBV5-1 and TRBJ2-7, with TRBD1 matching 9 bases. With V trimmed by 3 bases and J by 4 bases, 5 bases remained unmatched. Germline lookup yields CDR1 SGHRS and CDR2 YFSETQ. CDR3 length equals 14 residues. The CDR3 DNA is TGCGCCAGCAGCTCTAGGACAGGGGAATACGAGCAGTACTTC. Amino acids: CASSSRTGEYEQYF.

This clonotype was seen a handful of times. This chain links TRBV7-9 with TRBJ2-5, with D uncertain. Trimming took off 5 bases at V and 4 bases at J, with 14 bases between the two ends. Germline CDR1 and CDR2: SEHNR and FQNEAQ (reference sequence). The CDR3 length is 14 residues. The CDR3 DNA is TGTGCCAGCAGCCCCAGGCGCGATCGAGAGACCCAGTACTTC. Amino acid sequence: CASSPRRDRETQYF.

The rearrangement joins TRBV5-1 to TRBJ2-1; the match to TRBD2 covers 8 bases. Germline V lookup: CDR1 SGHRS, CDR2 YFSETQ. J was trimmed by 5 bases and V by 2 bases; bases with no gene match: 6. The CDR3 consists of 15 residues. CDR3 nucleotide sequence: TGCGCCAGCAGCTTAATGAGCGGGAGCGACAATGAGCAGTTCTTC. Amino acids: CASSLMSGSDNEQFF.

The chain recombines TRBV6-1 with TRBJ2-7, with 8 bases identical to TRBD1. With 6 bases clipped from V and 2 bases from J, the junction kept 9 bases outside the gene matches. This CDR3 has 15 amino acids. In germline, CDR1 is MNHNS, CDR2 SASEGT. In DNA, the CDR3 is TGTGCCAGCAGAATCGGACAGGGAAGTCCCTACGAGCAGTACTTC. Translating it yields CASRIGQGSPYEQYF.

This clonotype has just a few counts. The J gene is TRBJ1-3, the V gene TRBV11-2, with D possibly being TRBD1 (5 bases). This CDR3 is 16 amino acids long. Germline loops: CDR1 SGHAT, CDR2 FQNNGV. The V and J ends lost 4 bases and 7 bases respectively, with 20 bases between them. The CDR3 nucleotides are TGTGCCAGCAGCTCATTTGGGACCCGGGCCGAGAACACCATATATTTT. Residues: CASSSFGTRAENTIYF.

This sequence joins TRBV12-3 or TRBV12-4 and TRBJ2-5; D is unclear. This CDR3 has 16 amino acids. Trimming removed 3 bases at V and 2 bases at J, with 16 bases between. CDR3 in DNA: TGTGCCAGCAGTTTCCAAATGATAGGAAGGCAAGAGACCCAGTACTTC. Translating gives CASSFQMIGRQETQYF.

This clonotype was detected a few times. This rearrangement joins TRBV7-9 to TRBJ2-2; possible D gene TRBD2, 5 bases. With 1 base removed from V and 5 bases from J, the gap between germline ends came to 8 bases. The CDR3 runs to 14 residues. Germline loops: CDR1 SEHNR, CDR2 FQNEAQ (reference sequence). The CDR3 bases are TGTGCCAGCAGCTTAGGAGGGTCTACCGGGGAGCTGTTTTTT. Protein product: CASSLGGSTGELFF.

The chain is built from TRBV6-1 and TRBJ2-7; a weak D match, TRBD1 (6 bases). V was shortened by 3 bases and J by 0 bases, with 9 bases between the two germline ends. The length of the CDR3 is 14 residues. From germline, CDR1 is MNHNS and CDR2 SASEGT. The DNA of the CDR3 is TGTGCCAGCAGTGAGGACAGCACCTCCTACGAGCAGTACTTC. Amino acid sequence: CASSEDSTSYEQYF.

This clonotype was detected many times. This rearrangement joins TRBV25-1 to TRBJ2-7; TRBD2 might be the D (6 bases). The CDR3 loop spans 12 amino acids. The V end was cut by 10 bases, the J end by 2 bases, with 12 bases between. Germline V gives CDR1 MGHDK, CDR2 SYGVNS. Written as DNA, the CDR3 is TGTGCCACCCTCGGGAGCCCCTACGAGCAGTACTTC. Translation gives CATLGSPYEQYF.

This clonotype has only a few counts. The gene calls are TRBV29-1 and TRBJ2-3, with 9 nucleotides matching TRBD2. This CDR3 spans 13 amino acids. Germline-derived CDR1 and CDR2 are SQVTM and ANQGSEA. J gave up 6 bases and V 5 bases, and 6 bases lay outside the gene matches. CDR3 sequence (DNA): TGCAGCGTTCGCGGGAGGGCCAAGGATACGCAGTATTTT. It is translated as CSVRGRAKDTQYF.

The chain links TRBV20-1 to TRBJ2-7; D may be TRBD2 (7 bases). Trimming left V 6 bases short and J 2 bases short, with 17 bases between. Germline CDR1 DFQATT, CDR2 SNEGSKA (reference sequence). This CDR3 is built from 14 residues. CDR3 coding DNA: TGCAGTGCGGGGGGGAACAGGGTACCCTACGAGCAGTACTTC. Protein product: CSAGGNRVPYEQYF.

The chain carries TRBV29-1 and TRBJ1-1; D is unresolved. CDR1 SQVTM and CDR2 ANQGSEA come from the germline V gene. Trimming cost V 7 bases and J 0 bases, with 12 bases left between them. The CDR3 covers 13 residues. CDR3 sequence (DNA): TGCAGCGGAGTACAGAGAATGAACACTGAAGCTTTCTTT. It yields the protein CSGVQRMNTEAFF.

This clonotype was picked up a small number of times. The chain carries TRBV12-3 or TRBV12-4 and TRBJ2-3, with 8 positions matching TRBD2. The CDR3 is 16 amino acids. Unmatched junction bases numbered 7, after V lost 5 bases and J lost 0 bases. DNA of the CDR3: TGTGCCAGCAGTCTAACCGGGACTAGAAGCACAGATACGCAGTATTTT. This translates into CASSLTGTRSTDTQYF.

The chain carries TRBV6-1 and TRBJ1-1; no definite D call. V lost 7 bases and J lost 0, with 12 bases in between. The CDR3 totals 14 residues. The germline V gene has CDR1 MNHNS and CDR2 SASEGT. The CDR3 bases are TGTGCCAGCAAGGCAGAGTACATGAACACTGAAGCTTTCTTT. It specifies CASKAEYMNTEAFF.

This clonotype was counted only a few times. The V call is TRBV9, the J call TRBJ1-3, with D tentatively TRBD1 (6 bases). The CDR3 has 17 residues. The V end was cut by 0 bases, the J end by 0 bases, with 13 bases between. Per the germline V gene, CDR1 is SGDLS and CDR2 is YYNGEE. CDR3 nucleotides: TGTGCCAGCAGCGTAGGCACAGGGACCGTCTCTGGAAACACCATATATTTT. It codes for CASSVGTGTVSGNTIYF.

This clonotype showed up just a few times. The chain couples TRBV7-9 to TRBJ2-7; 10 positions agree with TRBD2. After removal of 7 bases from V and 6 bases from J, the junction contained 9 bases not matched to a gene. This CDR3 comprises 14 residues. Per the germline V gene, CDR1 is SEHNR and CDR2 is FQNEAQ (reference sequence). CDR3 residues: CASTAPSGRFEQYF. Written as DNA, the CDR3 is TGTGCCAGCACTGCGCCTAGCGGGAGATTCGAGCAGTACTTC.

This clonotype was picked up a small number of times. V usage is TRBV2 and J usage is TRBJ2-7; TRBD1 matches 7 bases. V dropped 6 bases and J dropped 1; count of bases not matched to a gene: 6. CDR1 is SNHLY and CDR2 is FYNNEI in the germline V gene. The CDR3 loop spans 14 amino acids. Written as DNA, the CDR3 is TGTGCCAGCAGCCGACAGGGCCCTTCCTACGAGCAGTACTTC. Its translation is CASSRQGPSYEQYF.

This chain joins TRBV6-5 and TRBJ1-2; 7 bases are a match to TRBD1. This CDR3 comprises 14 residues. Trimming cost V 5 bases and J 7 bases; bases outside gene matches: 10. CDR1 is MNHEY, CDR2 SVGAGI, per germline. DNA for the CDR3: TGTGCCAGCAGTGGCGACAGGGAAACGGGTGGCTACACCTTC. Amino acids: CASSGDRETGGYTF.

This clonotype was detected only a few times. V is TRBV5-1 and J is TRBJ2-1; no firm D call. The CDR3 loop spans 16 amino acids. Trimming took off 4 bases at V and 10 bases at J, with 24 bases between the two ends. Germline CDR1 is SGHRS and CDR2 is YFSETQ. The CDR3: CASSPIQPNSNLEQFF. CDR3 coding DNA: TGCGCCAGCAGCCCCATACAACCTAATAGCAACTTAGAGCAGTTCTTC. Full variable domain (rest looked up from reference TRBV5-1 and TRBJ2-1): KAGVTQTPRYLIKTRGQQVTLSCSPISGHRSVSWYQQTPGQGLQFLFEYFSETQRNKGNFPGRFSGRQFSNSRSEMNVSTLELGDSALYLCASSPIQPNSNLEQFFGPGTRLTVL.

The V and J genes are TRBV9 and TRBJ2-7; 9 nucleotides line up with TRBD1. CDR1 SGDLS and CDR2 YYNGEE come from the germline V gene. This CDR3 comprises 15 residues. V was pared by 0 bases and J by 3 bases, with 4 bases of the junction left unmatched. DNA of the CDR3: TGTGCCAGCAGCGTAGGAACAGGGGGCTTCTACGAGCAGTACTTC. Translating gives CASSVGTGGFYEQYF.

V and J are TRBV11-2 and TRBJ1-6; D is undetermined. The germline V gene encodes CDR1 SGHAT and CDR2 FQNNGV. The CDR3 extends over 14 amino acids. V was trimmed by 5 bases and J by 2 bases, leaving 7 bases between them. CDR3 coding DNA: TGTGCCAGCAGCCTCAGCACCTATAATTCACCCCTCCACTTT. Amino acid sequence: CASSLSTYNSPLHF.

J is TRBJ2-7 and V is TRBV9; 9 nucleotides agree with TRBD2. This CDR3 spans 16 amino acids. J lost 5 bases, V lost 4 bases, and 13 bases had no gene match. Germline lookup yields CDR1 SGDLS and CDR2 YYNGEE. The CDR3 loop is CASSPTISGSRNEQYF. CDR3 DNA sequence: TGTGCCAGCAGCCCCACCATTAGCGGGAGTCGGAACGAGCAGTACTTC.

The V gene is TRBV27, the J gene TRBJ2-1; the D is unclear. The CDR3 consists of 15 residues. V lost 5 bases, J lost 6 bases, and 17 bases lay in between. CDR1 is MNHEY, CDR2 SMNVEV, per germline (reference sequence). The CDR3 sequence is CASSHVVSGPNEQFF. In DNA form, the CDR3 reads TGTGCCAGCAGTCACGTCGTATCTGGGCCCAATGAGCAGTTCTTC.

This chain links TRBV6-1 with TRBJ1-1, with a weak D call TRBD1 (5 bases). Per the germline V gene, CDR1 is MNHNS and CDR2 is SASEGT. Deletions cut 5 bases from V and 4 bases from J, with 11 bases between. The CDR3 has 13 residues. The chain's CDR3 is CASSIRAPTEAFF. For the CDR3, the DNA is TGTGCCAGCAGTATCAGGGCGCCCACTGAAGCTTTCTTT.